This record looks at one T cell receptor (beta chain) sequence and its context. There are 16 residues in the CDR3. J lost 2 bases, V lost 0 bases, and 4 bases had no gene match. Germline-derived CDR1 and CDR2 are LNHDA and SQIVND (reference sequence). A multiplex PCR was run with 60 Vbeta primers and 13 Jbeta primers. The data were produced by immunoSEQ multiplex PCR, yet TCRdb's version contains in-frame clones alone and is incomplete. The sample includes about 160,000 clones, approximately 80% of them seen just once. This sample was included in a study of cytomegalovirus exposure and HLA in healthy donors.

The V and J genes are TRBV19 and TRBJ2-3; 8 bases map to TRBD2. The sequencing input was PBMCs. This TCR was recovered from a male donor in good health and CMV-seropositive. Here the CDR3 DNA reads TGTGCCAGTAGTATAGAGGACGGGAGGGCCACAGATACGCAGTATTTT. As protein: CASSIEDGRATDTQYF.